A single sample is the source of the 5 T cell receptor beta chains below, sequenced in a study of T cells in Graves' hyperthyroidism and ophthalmopathy. RNA transcripts yielded amplified TCR beta CDR3 regions. First-round RT-PCR with HTBI primers amplified the TCR CDR3 region. A single record per CDR3 protein comes from TCRdb applying MiXCR to the multiplex PCR reads. The sample records 700,000 to 950,000 distinct CDR3 sequences, roughly a third being singletons. Input material: blood. The receptor source for this set is a woman in her forties with Graves' hyperthyroidism.

The V gene is TRBV15, the J gene TRBJ1-2; D remains ambiguous. Between the trimmed V and J ends, which lost 0 bases and 7 bases, there was a span of 15 bases. Germline loops: CDR1 LNHNV, CDR2 YYDKDF (reference sequence). The CDR3 loop spans 15 amino acids. The CDR3, as DNA: TGTGCCACCAGCAGAGAAGAGCGGCAGGTTGGTGGCTACACCTTC. Its translation: CATSREERQVGGYTF.

This clonotype came up many times. The chain is built from TRBV29-1 and TRBJ1-4; 7 nucleotides line up with TRBD1. The CDR3 runs 13 residues. The V and J ends lost 0 bases and 8 bases, in that order; junction bases with no gene match: 3. Germline CDR1 is SQVTM and CDR2 is ANQGSEA. The CDR3 sequence: CSVEETGDEKLFF. The CDR3 DNA reads TGCAGCGTTGAAGAAACAGGGGACGAAAAACTGTTTTTT. Full variable domain (rest looked up from reference TRBV29-1 and TRBJ1-4): SAVISQKPSRDICQRGTSLTIQCQVDSQVTMMFWYRQQPGQSLTLIATANQGSEATYESGFVIDKFPISRPNLTFSTLTVSNMSPEDSSIYLCSVEETGDEKLFFGSGTQLSVL.

This clonotype was found once. One junction end disagrees with the germline gene, perhaps due to a read error. The V gene is TRBV7-6, the J gene TRBJ1-3, with no clear D. The germline CDR1 and CDR2 sequences are SGHVS and FNYEAQ. The CDR3 length is 16 residues. For the CDR3, the DNA is TGCGCCAGCAGCCATGAGTTAATCCGCTCTGGAAACACCATATATTTT. It encodes CASSHELIRSGNTIYF.

This chain joins TRBV12-3 or TRBV12-4 and TRBJ2-5, with D unresolved. Trimming took 6 bases from V and 0 from J, leaving 17 bases between them. CDR3 length: 16 amino acids. CDR3 residues: CASSLELDTYQETQYF. The CDR3, as DNA: TGTGCCAGCAGCCTGGAGCTAGACACGTACCAAGAGACCCAGTACTTC.

Worth noting for this clonotype: A clone one base away is much larger, so this may be a read error. The chain is built from TRBV7-2 and TRBJ1-3, with D maybe TRBD1 (5 bases). Per germline, CDR1 SGHTA and CDR2 FQGNSA. The CDR3 spans 15 residues. The CDR3 sequence: CAGSPGQGRGNTIYF. As DNA, the CDR3 is TGTGCCGGCAGCCCAGGGCAGGGACGCGGAAACACCATATATTTT.